These T cell receptor beta chains were read from a single sample in a study of Ad26.COV2.S vaccination and SARS-CoV-2 variants. The repertoire was sequenced with immunoSEQ multiplex PCR; TCRdb's copy has only in-frame clones and lacks some. The sample carries 380,000 or so clones, around 82% recorded once. The sequencing used peripheral blood, collected in a trial of Ad26.COV2.S vaccine versus placebo. Receptors were obtained from a person between 18 and 65 years old who received the Ad26.COV2.S COVID-19 vaccine or a placebo. CDR3s include the opening cysteine and the closing phenylalanine or tryptophan. The order of the fields is clone size, D gene, V gene, J gene, CDR3 DNA, CDR3 protein. The D gene is left open where the match is weak. For some rows the clone size is stated as once, few or many, or as a class when expanded; others skip it.

once	.	TRBV28	TRBJ1-1	TGTGCCAGCAGGAGAGCTTTTGAAGCTTTCTTT	CASRRAFEAFF
.	.	TRBV24-1	TRBJ2-1	TGTGCCACCAGTGATTTAGATCAGTGGAATGAGCAGTTCTTC	CATSDLDQWNEQFF
.	.	TRBV30	TRBJ2-7	TGTGCCTGGGCCCAGGGCCACGAGCAGTACTTC	CAWAQGHEQYF
.	TRBD2	TRBV18	TRBJ2-4	TGTGCCAGCTCACCGCCCCTTCTAGCGGCCAGGAACATTCAGTACTTC	CASSPPLLAARNIQYF
.	.	TRBV5-1	TRBJ2-3	TGCGCCAGCAGCTTGGGGAGCGCCAGCACAGATACGCAGTATTTT	CASSLGSASTDTQYF
once	.	TRBV19	TRBJ1-2	TGTGCCAGTAGTACCCGGCGGTATGGCTACACCTTC	CASSTRRYGYTF
few	TRBD1	TRBV15	TRBJ1-2	TGTGCCACCAGCAGACACACCACAGGGGCTTATGGCTACACCTTC	CATSRHTTGAYGYTF
.	.	TRBV11-2	TRBJ2-3	TGTGCCAGCAGCTTAGGGACTTGGGGAGATACGCAGTATTTT	CASSLGTWGDTQYF
few	TRBD1	TRBV4-1	TRBJ1-3	TGCGCCAGCAGCCGAGAAGACAGGGGAGGAAACACCATATATTTT	CASSREDRGGNTIYF
few	.	TRBV6-5	TRBJ1-5	TGTGCCAGCAGTTACCGCACTCATCAGCCCCAGCATTTT	CASSYRTHQPQHF
few	TRBD2	TRBV5-4	TRBJ2-7	TGTGCCAGCAGCTTGTCTAGCGGGAGCTCCTACGAGCAGTACTTC	CASSLSSGSSYEQYF
.	.	TRBV7-9	TRBJ1-2	TGTGCCAGCAGCTTTGGGGCAGCCCTTAACTATGGCTACACCTTC	CASSFGAALNYGYTF
.	.	TRBV7-9	TRBJ2-3	TGTGCCAGCAGCTTTTACCCACCCTGGGATACGCAGTATTTT	CASSFYPPWDTQYF
.	.	TRBV27	TRBJ2-7	TGTGCCACCCAGGGGACGGCCTACGAGCAGTACTTC	CATQGTAYEQYF